The next 17 T cell receptor beta chains were all read from a single sample in a study of human T cells and chemical hapten exposure. TCRdb analysed the RACE reads with MiXCR anew, one entry per CDR3 protein. The repertoire holds 250,000 to 300,000 distinct CDR3 sequences, with 7.5% to 8% as singletons. Time point of the sample: pre-sensitization, week 0. Treatment of the sample: therapeutic diphenylcyclopropenone sensitization with weekly scalp DPC. Specimen: whole blood, collected in connection with sensitization to the hapten diphenylcyclopropenone (DPC). The origin of the receptors is a man aged 18 to 29 with alopecia areata. Some clones in this sample may be carry-over from other donors' samples.

The chain combines TRBV2 with TRBJ1-5; a weak D match, TRBD1 (6 bases). CDR1 and CDR2 (germline): SNHLY, FYNNEI. Between the trimmed V and J ends, which lost 5 bases and 5 bases, there was a span of 13 bases. CDR3 length: 14 residues. CDR3 protein: CASSLDSPDQPQHF. In nucleotides, the CDR3 is TGTGCCAGCAGTTTGGACAGTCCCGATCAGCCCCAGCATTTT. The full variable domain, rest sourced from reference TRBV2 and TRBJ1-5, is EPEVTQTPSHQVTQMGQEVILRCVPISNHLYFYWYRQILGQKVEFLVSFYNNEISEKSEIFDDQFSVERPDGSNFTLKIRSTKLEDSAMYFCASSLDSPDQPQHFGDGTRLSIL.

The chain links TRBV19 to TRBJ1-4; TRBD1 is a possible D gene (5 bases). CDR3 length: 14 residues. The V gene lost 2 bases and the J gene lost 5 bases, with 9 bases spanning the gap. CDR1 is LNHDA, CDR2 SQIVND, per germline (reference sequence). The CDR3, as DNA: TGTGCCAGTAGTATATTGGCAGGGAATGAAAAACTGTTTTTT. This codes for CASSILAGNEKLFF.

The chain joins TRBV10-3 to TRBJ2-1; 9 positions match TRBD2. The junction had 9 bases not matched to a gene; V was cut back by 4 bases and J by 8 bases. The germline CDR1 and CDR2 sequences are ENHRY and SYGVKD. The length of the CDR3 is 15 residues. CDR3 sequence: CAISAASGAPDEQFF. CDR3 DNA: TGTGCCATCAGTGCGGCTAGCGGGGCCCCCGATGAGCAGTTCTTC.

This clonotype was observed a few times. V is TRBV5-5 and J is TRBJ2-7; TRBD1 matches 11 bases. This CDR3 has 15 amino acids. Germline V gene lookup returns CDR1 SGHKS and CDR2 YYEKEE (reference sequence). With 2 bases clipped from V and 3 bases from J, the junction kept 4 bases outside the gene matches. CDR3 in DNA: TGTGCCAGCAGCTTCCGGACAGGGGGCTACTACGAGCAGTACGTC. Amino acid sequence: CASSFRTGGYYEQYV.

This clonotype was seen a few times. The CDR3 bases are TGTGCCAGCAGCCAAAAGGACGACTATGGCTACACCTTC. It encodes CASSQKDDYGYTF. This rearrangement joins TRBV5-6 to TRBJ1-2; no firm D call. Germline loops: CDR1 SGHDT, CDR2 YYEEEE. This CDR3 region has 13 residues. V lost 4 bases, J lost 3 bases, and 10 bases lay in between.

The sample holds many counts of this clonotype. This rearrangement joins TRBV9 to TRBJ2-3, with 8 positions matching TRBD1. V lost 8 bases and J lost 2; bases outside the gene matches: 7. Germline values: CDR1 SGDLS, CDR2 YYNGEE. This CDR3 is 14 amino acids long. The CDR3 is CASSPTGDTDTQYF. The DNA for the CDR3 is TGTGCCAGTTCACCGACAGGGGACACAGATACGCAGTATTTT.

This clonotype was seen many times. J is TRBJ1-6 and V is TRBV6-5; a possible D gene is TRBD1 (5 bases). In germline, CDR1 is MNHEY, CDR2 SVGAGI. This CDR3 region has 13 residues. The V gene lost 8 bases and the J gene lost 7 bases, with 12 bases spanning the gap. Here the CDR3 DNA reads TGTGCCAGCCGTCGGGGCAACAATTCACCCCTCCACTTT. Its protein product is CASRRGNNSPLHF.

There are many counts of this clonotype. The gene calls are TRBV20-1 and TRBJ2-6, with TRBD2 as a possible D gene (6 bases). CDR1 is DFQATT and CDR2 is SNEGSKA in the germline V gene (reference sequence). Trimming pared 3 bases from V and 4 bases from J, leaving 10 bases between. The CDR3 extends over 14 amino acids. The CDR3 here is CSASRESGANVLTF. In nucleotides, the CDR3 is TGCAGTGCTAGCCGGGAGTCCGGGGCCAACGTCCTGACTTTC.

This clonotype occurred many times. The rearrangement links TRBV12-3 or TRBV12-4 to TRBJ2-5; 8 bases map to TRBD1. J gave up 5 bases and V 6 bases, and 8 bases lay outside the gene matches. This CDR3 is built from 14 residues. The CDR3 nucleotides read TGTGCCAGCAGCTGGATGACAGGGGAGGAGACCCAGTACTTC. Its protein is CASSWMTGEETQYF.

This clonotype has a handful of counts. This rearrangement joins TRBV6-2 or TRBV6-3 to TRBJ2-6, with a possible D match to TRBD1 (5 bases). The CDR3 is made up of 15 amino acids. Germline lookup yields CDR1 MNHEY and CDR2 SVGEGT. Trimming shortened V by 5 bases and J by 2 bases, and 10 bases separated the two germline ends. CDR3 protein: CASSQQGAGANVLTF. Written as DNA, the CDR3 is TGTGCCAGCAGTCAGCAGGGTGCTGGGGCCAACGTCCTGACTTTC.

This clonotype was found a few times. The chain employs TRBV7-2 and TRBJ2-1; 9 positions agree with TRBD2. J lost 2 bases, V lost 1 base, and 6 bases had no gene match. The germline gives CDR1 SGHTA, CDR2 FQGNSA. The CDR3 extends over 17 amino acids. The CDR3 DNA reads TGTGCCAGCAGCTTAGACTTACAGCGGGGGGCCTACAATGAGCAGTTCTTC. Translating gives CASSLDLQRGAYNEQFF.

The gene calls are TRBV2 and TRBJ1-4; D is unclear. Trimming removed 6 bases from V and 5 bases from J, with 13 bases in between. CDR1 and CDR2 (germline): SNHLY, FYNNEI. This CDR3 is built from 14 residues. CDR3 coding DNA: TGTGCCAGCAGCTTCAGAAGTGTAAATGAAAAACTGTTTTTT. Encoded protein: CASSFRSVNEKLFF.

V is TRBV9 and J is TRBJ2-1; D uncertain. Trimming took off 0 bases at V and 10 bases at J, with 8 bases between the two ends. CDR1 SGDLS and CDR2 YYNGEE come from the germline V gene. The CDR3 runs to 12 residues. The DNA of the CDR3 is TGTGCCAGCAGCGTAGCTTTGGGAGAGCAGTTCTTC. Its protein is CASSVALGEQFF.

This clonotype was found many times. The chain combines TRBV10-2 with TRBJ2-7; D is unresolved. Trimming took 2 bases from V and 0 from J, leaving 8 bases between them. Germline values: CDR1 WSHSY, CDR2 SAAADI. The CDR3 extends over 14 amino acids. CDR3 in amino acids: CASSEKSHSYEQYV. In nucleotides, the CDR3 is TGCGCCAGCAGTGAGAAGTCCCACTCCTACGAGCAGTACGTC.

The V gene is TRBV7-9, the J gene TRBJ2-1; D gene uncertain. This CDR3 region has 15 residues. V dropped 4 bases and J dropped 8 bases, with 18 bases sitting between them. Looked up from germline, CDR1 is SEHNR and CDR2 is FQNEAQ (reference sequence). Here the CDR3 DNA reads TGTGCCAGCAGCTCAGATTATATGGACGGGTATGAGCAGTTCTTC. It is translated as CASSSDYMDGYEQFF.

This clonotype was seen ten or more times. The chain joins TRBV6-5 to TRBJ1-1; D is ambiguous. CDR1 is MNHEY, CDR2 SVGAGI, per germline. The CDR3 loop spans 13 amino acids. V lost 6 bases and J lost 5, with 13 bases in between. The DNA of the CDR3 is TGTGCCAGCAGCCCATCCCCAAATACTGAAGCTTTCTTT. It translates to CASSPSPNTEAFF.

This clonotype has at least ten counts. V is TRBV20-1 and J is TRBJ1-5; D is perhaps TRBD1 (6 bases). CDR3 size: 16 residues. The germline V and J ends were trimmed by 3 bases and 1 base, with 16 bases remaining between them. The germline gives CDR1 DFQATT, CDR2 SNEGSKA (reference sequence). The CDR3 region is CSASTGFVGSNQPQHF. The CDR3 DNA reads as TGCAGTGCTAGCACAGGGTTTGTGGGGAGCAATCAGCCCCAGCATTTT.